This T cell receptor (beta chain) was sequenced during a study of ipilimumab plus nivolumab after autologous stem cell transplantation. This clone was seen only a few times. Germline V gene data show CDR1 as MNHEY and CDR2 as SMNVEV (reference sequence). The CDR3 consists of 12 residues. Between the trimmed V and J ends, which lost 6 bases and 13 bases, there was a span of 13 bases. TCRdb keeps only in-frame clones here, not all; method: immunoSEQ multiplex PCR. In the table there are about 17,000 clones, under 85% of which are singletons. The sequences come from PBMCs, collected in a trial of ipilimumab plus nivolumab as post-transplant consolidation. The chain combines TRBV27 with TRBJ1-6; D is uncertain. The sequence was obtained from a male donor with diffuse large B-cell lymphoma. CDR3 sequence reads: CASSLTLGPLHF. CDR3 DNA sequence: TGTGCCAGCAGCTTAACTCTGGGGCCCCTCCACTTT.